This T cell receptor beta chain emerged from a study of T-cell reconstitution after alpha-beta-depleted transplantation in children. Study-level findings and limits: About two months after transplant, alpha-beta T cells reportedly came from several hundred expanded graft clones. Elevated TCRbeta diversity at day 60 was traced, in some patients, to surviving recipient T cells and thymic progenitors. The main origin of T-cell counts and diversity one year after transplant was newly produced T cells.

This clonotype was counted between two and nine times. The antigen is not known. CDR3 length: 14 amino acids. V lost 6 bases, J lost 0 bases, and 12 bases lay in between. Library preparation (for TCRbeta) was performed with unique molecular identifiers. TCRdb passed the PCR reads through MiXCR, listing each CDR3 protein once. The repertoire holds a few hundred thousand distinct CDR3 sequences, with 25% to 30% as singletons. The sample here was PBMCs, taken before TCRalphabeta/CD19-depleted stem cell transplant. This TCR came from a boy under two years old with Wiskott-Aldrich syndrome, due to receive a stem cell transplant. This rearrangement joins TRBV12-3 or TRBV12-4 to TRBJ2-7; TRBD2 might be the D (6 bases). The CDR3 reads CASRRTTSSYEQYF. CDR3 coding DNA: TGTGCCAGCAGAAGGACTACAAGCTCCTACGAGCAGTACTTC.